A single sample is the source of the 32 T cell receptor beta chains below, sequenced in a study of blood T cells in healthy people across ages. The use of a sample-barcoded 5' primer and a J-beta primer mix characterized a second PCR of roughly 7 to 11 cycles. TCRdb re-analysed the 5' RACE reads in MiXCR, keeping a single row per CDR3 protein. Among 1.5 million to 2 million distinct CDR3 sequences listed, 25% to 30% were seen once. Source material: blood. The source is a woman in her thirties in good health.

The chain recombines TRBV2 with TRBJ1-1; D gene uncertain. This CDR3 is built from 14 residues. The V and J ends lost 5 bases and 1 base respectively, with 11 bases between them. Germline lookup yields CDR1 SNHLY and CDR2 FYNNEI. CDR3 region: CASSIQGANTEAFF. The CDR3 DNA follows: TGTGCCAGCAGTATACAAGGTGCGAACACTGAAGCTTTCTTT.

This clonotype was counted between two and nine times. The V and J genes are TRBV29-1 and TRBJ2-5; D is uncertain. V dropped 4 bases and J dropped 1 base, with 7 bases sitting between them. The CDR3 covers 12 residues. Germline V gene sequence: CDR1 SQVTM, CDR2 ANQGSEA. The CDR3 here is CSVGWVQETQYF. The CDR3 nucleotides read TGCAGCGTTGGGTGGGTCCAAGAGACCCAGTACTTC.

This clonotype was counted between two and nine times. J is TRBJ2-6 and V is TRBV9; D remains ambiguous. With 0 bases removed from V and 0 bases from J, the gap between germline ends came to 10 bases. Germline CDR1 reads SGDLS; CDR2 reads YYNGEE. The CDR3 runs to 17 residues. The CDR3 loop reads CASSVDTFSSGANVLTF. CDR3 nucleotide sequence: TGTGCCAGCAGCGTAGATACGTTTAGCTCTGGGGCCAACGTCCTGACTTTC.

This clonotype was seen only once. A read error is likely, as this CDR3 ends without the conserved phenylalanine or tryptophan. The chain joins TRBV11-2 to TRBJ2-1; 9 bases are a match to TRBD2. Trimming took 6 bases from V and 7 from J; bases not matched to a gene: 10. CDR3 length: 15 amino acids. The V gene's germline CDR1 is SGHAT and CDR2 FQNNGV. CDR3 DNA sequence: TGTGCCAGCAGGCCTAGGACTAGCGAGGGGAATGAGCAGTTCTTA. Translated, it gives CASRPRTSEGNEQFL.

This clonotype showed up just a few times. V usage is TRBV9 and J usage is TRBJ1-2, with TRBD1 identical over 7 bases. This CDR3 region has 12 residues. Germline CDR1 SGDLS, CDR2 YYNGEE. Trimming at V came to 3 bases and at J to 7 bases, leaving 3 bases not matched to a gene. The CDR3 spells CASSDRGTGYTF. CDR3 nucleotide sequence: TGTGCCAGCAGCGACAGGGGAACTGGCTACACCTTC.

Comments on this clonotype: Mismatch with germline at one junction end may stem from a read error. The chain is built from TRBV27 and TRBJ2-7; no definite D call. Germline assignment: CDR1 MNHEY and CDR2 SMNVEV (reference sequence). CDR3 size: 15 residues. Here the CDR3 DNA reads TGTGCCAGCAGCTCTAGGACGGCGAGCTCCTACGTGCAGTACTTC. It encodes CASSSRTASSYVQYF.

V usage is TRBV7-2 and J usage is TRBJ2-5, with D unclear. V was trimmed by 5 bases and J by 1 base, leaving 11 bases between them. Germline loops: CDR1 SGHTA, CDR2 FQGNSA. The CDR3 spans 14 residues. In DNA, the CDR3 is TGTGCCAGCAGCCCACTGTTGGGCCAAGAGACCCAGTACTTC. It is translated as CASSPLLGQETQYF. The variable domain in full, with the rest retrieved from reference TRBV7-2 and TRBJ2-5, is GAGVSQSPSNKVTEKGKDVELRCDPISGHTALYWYRQSLGQGLEFLIYFQGNSAPDKSGLPSDRFSAERTGGSVSTLTIQRTQQEDSAVYLCASSPLLGQETQYFGPGTRLLVL.

The rearrangement joins TRBV6-2 or TRBV6-3 to TRBJ2-1; TRBD2 agrees at 9 bases. CDR3 length: 16 amino acids. Trimming at V came to 6 bases and at J to 9 bases, leaving 15 bases not matched to a gene. Germline CDR1 reads MNHEY; CDR2 reads SVGEGT. The CDR3 DNA reads as TGTGCCAGCAGACCCTCCCTAGCGGGGCTCCCCAGTGAGCAGTTCTTC. Its protein is CASRPSLAGLPSEQFF.

This clonotype was seen many times. The chain combines TRBV7-2 with TRBJ2-7; unclear D gene. The CDR3 runs to 16 residues. Germline-derived CDR1 and CDR2 are SGHTA and FQGNSA. V dropped 2 bases and J dropped 2 bases, with 16 bases sitting between them. CDR3 bases: TGTGCCAGCAGCTTACGAGGCGGTCCGACCGCCTACGAGCAGTACTTC. Encoded protein: CASSLRGGPTAYEQYF. Full variable domain (outside the CDR3, taken from reference TRBV7-2 and TRBJ2-7): GAGVSQSPSNKVTEKGKDVELRCDPISGHTALYWYRQSLGQGLEFLIYFQGNSAPDKSGLPSDRFSAERTGGSVSTLTIQRTQQEDSAVYLCASSLRGGPTAYEQYFGPGTRLTVT.

The chain has TRBV7-9 and TRBJ2-5, with 7 nucleotides matching TRBD1. The CDR3 loop spans 16 amino acids. Losses at the gene ends were 2 bases for V and 4 bases for J; bases not matched to a gene: 10. The germline V gene has CDR1 SEHNR and CDR2 FQNEAQ (reference sequence). CDR3 nucleotide sequence: TGTGCCAGCAGCTTATCAGCCCCAGGGGGTGGAGAGACCCAGTACTTC. Protein sequence: CASSLSAPGGGETQYF.

With regard to this clonotype: An end of the junction does not agree with germline; a read error may underlie this. V and J are TRBV5-1 and TRBJ2-7, with D possibly TRBD2 on 7 matching bases. The CDR3 loop spans 14 amino acids. In germline, CDR1 is SGHRS, CDR2 YFSETQ. The CDR3 nucleotides read TGCGCCAGCAGCATAAGAGGGGGGGAGTACGAGCACTACTTC. Amino acids: CASSIRGGEYEHYF.

This clonotype appeared many times. The chain combines TRBV27 with TRBJ2-7; possibly TRBD1 for D (7 bases). Germline V gene sequence: CDR1 MNHEY, CDR2 SMNVEV (reference sequence). The CDR3 length is 17 residues. V was cut by 2 bases and J by 6 bases, with 23 bases left in between. CDR3 protein: CASSLEFGWQGDCEQYF. The CDR3, as DNA: TGTGCCAGCAGTTTAGAATTTGGGTGGCAGGGGGACTGCGAGCAGTACTTC.

The V and J genes are TRBV15 and TRBJ2-5; D is ambiguous. The CDR3 sequence is 12 residues long. Germline values: CDR1 LNHNV, CDR2 YYDKDF (reference sequence). Trimming took 7 bases from V and 5 from J, leaving 11 bases between them. For the CDR3, the DNA is TGTGCCACCAAGGGCATCGGGGAGACCCAGTACTTC. Translating gives CATKGIGETQYF.

Ten or more counts support this clonotype. V and J are TRBV28 and TRBJ2-7, with D perhaps TRBD2 (5 bases). CDR1 is MDHEN, CDR2 SYDVKM, per germline. Trimming pared 9 bases from V and 3 bases from J, leaving 24 bases between. This CDR3 region has 16 residues. As DNA, the CDR3 is TGTGCCAGTTTAACAGACCGGGGTCCAAATGGCTACGAGCAGTACTTC. This codes for CASLTDRGPNGYEQYF. The whole variable domain, filled in from reference TRBV28 and TRBJ2-7, reads DVKVTQSSRYLVKRTGEKVFLECVQDMDHENMFWYRQDPGLGLRLIYFSYDVKMKEKGDIPEGYSVSREKKERFSLILESASTNQTSMYLCASLTDRGPNGYEQYFGPGTRLTVT.

This clonotype has at least ten counts. The genes are TRBV10-3 and TRBJ2-7; D is uncertain. V was cut by 3 bases and J by 2 bases, with 14 bases left in between. Germline CDR1 ENHRY, CDR2 SYGVKD. The CDR3 is made up of 15 amino acids. CDR3 coding DNA: TGTGCCATCAGTGACGTCCGGCTACTGACCTACGAGCAGTACTTC. Its protein is CAISDVRLLTYEQYF.

The chain links TRBV12-3 or TRBV12-4 to TRBJ1-5; D is undetermined. The CDR3 covers 13 residues. V lost 5 bases and J lost 3, with 8 bases in between. The CDR3 loop reads CASSPAPNQPQHF. The CDR3 DNA reads as TGTGCCAGCAGTCCCGCCCCCAATCAGCCCCAGCATTTT.

Turning to this clonotype: The junction shows a germline mismatch at one end, possibly a read error. The rearrangement uses TRBV5-4 and TRBJ1-2, with no clear D. The CDR3 is 15 amino acids. Germline CDR1 and CDR2: SGHNT and YYREEE (reference sequence). The DNA for the CDR3 is TGTGCCAGCAGCTTGGAAAATTCCCGTAACTATGGCTGCACCTTC. Residues: CASSLENSRNYGCTF.

Comment on this clonotype: A much larger clone differs by one base, so this may be a read error. The chain employs TRBV29-1 and TRBJ2-7, with D possibly being TRBD2 (6 bases). This CDR3 has 12 amino acids. Trimming removed 6 bases at V and 5 bases at J, with 14 bases between. CDR1 and CDR2 (germline): SQVTM, ANQGSEA. In DNA form, the CDR3 reads TGCAGCGTAAGTCCCAGCGGGCACGAGCAGTACTTC. This encodes CSVSPSGHEQYF.

At least ten counts were recorded for this clonotype. The chain joins TRBV7-6 to TRBJ2-7; possibly TRBD1 for D (6 bases). V was clipped by 5 bases and J by 2 bases, with 10 bases between them. Germline CDR1 is SGHVS and CDR2 is FNYEAQ. This CDR3 is 13 amino acids long. CDR3 in amino acids: CASSEDSPYEQYF. CDR3 bases: TGTGCCAGCAGCGAGGACAGCCCCTACGAGCAGTACTTC.

This clonotype was picked up one time. J is TRBJ2-5 and V is TRBV29-1; D is perhaps TRBD1 or TRBD2 (6 bases each). Trimming pared 8 bases from V and 4 bases from J, leaving 17 bases between. Looked up from germline, CDR1 is SQVTM and CDR2 is ANQGSEA. The CDR3 has 13 amino acids. This CDR3 is CSSPGASRETQYF. The CDR3 coding sequence is TGCAGCTCCCCGGGGGCCAGTCGAGAGACCCAGTACTTC.

The sample holds a few counts of this clonotype. The chain carries TRBV3-1 and TRBJ2-7, with TRBD1 identical over 7 bases. J lost 0 bases, V lost 5 bases, and 10 bases had no gene match. CDR3 size: 16 residues. Germline lookup yields CDR1 LGHDT and CDR2 YNNKEL (reference sequence). CDR3 nucleotides: TGTGCCAGCAGCGATCACCGGGACAGTAGCTCCTACGAGCAGTACTTC. Residues: CASSDHRDSSSYEQYF.

The chain uses TRBV27 and TRBJ2-1; either TRBD1 or TRBD2 may fit D (5 bases each). Germline V lookup: CDR1 MNHEY, CDR2 SMNVEV (reference sequence). V lost 4 bases, J lost 7 bases, and 17 bases lay in between. The CDR3 totals 15 residues. CDR3 sequence reads: CASSSLRAWGNEQFF. DNA of the CDR3: TGTGCCAGCAGTTCCTTAAGGGCCTGGGGGAATGAGCAGTTCTTC.

This clonotype came up many times. Its ends do not fully match the called genes, so a read error is possible. V gene TRBV6-5 combines with J gene TRBJ1-2, with D maybe TRBD1 (6 bases). The CDR3 extends over 12 amino acids. Germline lookup yields CDR1 MNHEY and CDR2 SVGAGI. The CDR3 nucleotides are TGTGCCACCAGTGGAGAGGGGGGAGGCTACACCTTC. The encoded protein is CATSGEGGGYTF.

V is TRBV27 and J is TRBJ1-1; TRBD1 agrees at 8 bases. The CDR3 loop spans 15 amino acids. Germline lookup yields CDR1 MNHEY and CDR2 SMNVEV (reference sequence). The junction had 7 bases not matched to a gene; V was cut back by 5 bases and J by 2 bases. This CDR3 reads CASSAMTGDNTEAFF. CDR3 DNA: TGTGCCAGCAGTGCTATGACAGGGGATAACACTGAAGCTTTCTTT.

This clonotype has more than one count but fewer than ten. A much larger clone is a single base away; this may be a read error. The chain uses TRBV4-3 and TRBJ2-4; D call uncertain. With the DNA end fitting TRBJ2-7 better, the J assignment may be wrong. Germline V gene sequence: CDR1 LGHNA, CDR2 YSLEER. This CDR3 contains 13 residues. The CDR3 spells CANSQDSYGEQYF. The CDR3 coding sequence is TGCGCCAACAGCCAAGATTCGTACGGCGAGCAGTACTTC.

The chain joins TRBV5-1 to TRBJ1-1; D remains ambiguous. Deletions cut 7 bases from V and 0 bases from J, with 10 bases between. Germline V CDR1 and CDR2: SGHRS, YFSETQ. The CDR3 consists of 13 residues. The CDR3 nucleotides read TGCGCCAGCGCTCTGACCCTGAACACTGAAGCTTTCTTT. Its translation: CASALTLNTEAFF.

The chain uses TRBV4-1 and TRBJ2-2; D not certain. The CDR3 runs 15 residues. V gave up 4 bases and J gave up 1 base, with 10 bases separating them. The germline CDR1 and CDR2 sequences are MGHRA and YSYEKL. For the CDR3, the DNA is TGCGCCAGCAGCCGATGGGGTGAGAACACCGGGGAGCTGTTTTTT. Its translation: CASSRWGENTGELFF.

This clonotype was observed a single time. The rearrangement links TRBV5-1 to TRBJ1-1; D is uncertain. Germline-derived CDR1 and CDR2 are SGHRS and YFSETQ. The length of the CDR3 is 15 residues. The germline V and J ends were trimmed by 4 bases and 1 base, with 14 bases remaining between them. The CDR3 coding sequence is TGCGCCAGCAGCCGGATGGTCGGTAGGAACACTGAAGCTTTCTTT. Protein: CASSRMVGRNTEAFF.

Details on this clonotype: The junction departs from the called germline gene at one end, perhaps through a read error. V usage is TRBV9 and J usage is TRBJ2-3; tentative D call: TRBD2 (5 bases). Per germline, CDR1 SGDLS and CDR2 YYNGEE. The CDR3 spans 13 residues. CDR3 region: CVSSSGSWDTQYF. In DNA form, the CDR3 reads TGTGTCAGCTCCAGCGGTTCTTGGGATACGCAGTATTTT.

This clonotype occurred a few times. One junction end disagrees with the germline gene, perhaps due to a read error. The genes are TRBV2 and TRBJ2-3, with D unclear. This CDR3 has 14 residues. The V gene's germline CDR1 is SNHLY and CDR2 FYNNEI. DNA of the CDR3: TGCGCCAGCAGTGAGGTGGGCATGACAGATACGCAGTATTTT. Protein product: CASSEVGMTDTQYF.

The V and J genes are TRBV7-9 and TRBJ2-3; TRBD2 is a possible D gene (6 bases). From germline, CDR1 is SEHNR and CDR2 FQNEAQ (reference sequence). The V end was cut by 2 bases, the J end by 2 bases, with 17 bases between. The CDR3 has 17 amino acids. DNA of the CDR3: TGTGCCAGCAGCTTAAGGTCCGGCGGGACCTACACAGATACGCAGTATTTT. This encodes CASSLRSGGTYTDTQYF. The full variable domain, in which reference TRBV7-9 and TRBJ2-3 provide the parts outside the CDR3, is DTGVSQNPRHKITKRGQNVTFRCDPISEHNRLYWYRQTLGQGPEFLTYFQNEAQLEKSRLLSDRFSAERPKGSFSTLEIQRTEQGDSAMYLCASSLRSGGTYTDTQYFGPGTRLTVL.

This clonotype showed up just a few times. CDR3 loop: CASSLGPRPNSPLHF. The DNA of the CDR3 is TGTGCCAGCAGCTTAGGCCCCCGACCCAATTCACCCCTCCACTTT. The genes are TRBV5-4 and TRBJ1-6; D not certain. The CDR3 has 15 residues. Germline assignment: CDR1 SGHNT and CDR2 YYREEE (reference sequence). Trimming shortened V by 2 bases and J by 7 bases, and 13 bases separated the two germline ends.